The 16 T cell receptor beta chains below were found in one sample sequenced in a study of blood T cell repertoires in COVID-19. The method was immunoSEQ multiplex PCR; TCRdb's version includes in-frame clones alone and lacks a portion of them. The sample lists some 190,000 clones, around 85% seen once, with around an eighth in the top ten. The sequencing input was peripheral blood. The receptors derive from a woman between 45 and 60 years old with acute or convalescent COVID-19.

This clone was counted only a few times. CDR3 loop: CASSFGEYTEAFF. The CDR3 region has the DNA TGTGCCAGCAGCTTTGGGGAGTACACTGAAGCTTTCTTT. The chain employs TRBV7-2 and TRBJ1-1; D not certain. Germline V gene sequence: CDR1 SGHTA, CDR2 FQGNSA. The CDR3 length is 13 residues. The V end was cut by 3 bases, the J end by 3 bases, with 8 bases between. Full variable domain (outside the CDR3, taken from reference TRBV7-2 and TRBJ1-1): GAGVSQSPSNKVTEKGKDVELRCDPISGHTALYWYRQSLGQGLEFLIYFQGNSAPDKSGLPSDRFSAERTGGSVSTLTIQRTQQEDSAVYLCASSFGEYTEAFFGQGTRLTVV.

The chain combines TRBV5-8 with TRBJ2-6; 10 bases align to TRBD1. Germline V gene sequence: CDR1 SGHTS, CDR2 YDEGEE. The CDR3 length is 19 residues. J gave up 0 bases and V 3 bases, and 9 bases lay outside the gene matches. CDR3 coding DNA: TGTGCCAGCAGCTACCGGGACAGGGGACAAAGCTCTGGGGCCAACGTCCTGACTTTC. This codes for CASSYRDRGQSSGANVLTF.

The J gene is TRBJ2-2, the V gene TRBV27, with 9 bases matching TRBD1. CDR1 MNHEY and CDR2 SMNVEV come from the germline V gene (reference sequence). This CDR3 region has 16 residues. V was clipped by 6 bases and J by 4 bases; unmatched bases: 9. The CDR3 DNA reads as TGTGCCAGCAGCCTCCGGGACAGGGTGTTCACCGGGGAGCTGTTTTTT. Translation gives CASSLRDRVFTGELFF.

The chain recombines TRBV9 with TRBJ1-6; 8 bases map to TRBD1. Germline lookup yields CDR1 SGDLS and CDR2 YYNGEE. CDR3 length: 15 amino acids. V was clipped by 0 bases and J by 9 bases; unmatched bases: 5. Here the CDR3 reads CASSVDGQGSSPLHF. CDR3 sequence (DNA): TGTGCCAGCAGCGTAGATGGACAGGGAAGTTCACCCCTCCACTTT.

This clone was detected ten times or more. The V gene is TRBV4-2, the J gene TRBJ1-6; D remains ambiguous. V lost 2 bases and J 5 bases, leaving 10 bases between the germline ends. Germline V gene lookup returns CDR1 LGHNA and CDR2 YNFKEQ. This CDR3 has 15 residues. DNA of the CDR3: TGTGCCAGCAGCCAAAGAGTCACAGATAATTCACCCCTCCACTTT. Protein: CASSQRVTDNSPLHF.

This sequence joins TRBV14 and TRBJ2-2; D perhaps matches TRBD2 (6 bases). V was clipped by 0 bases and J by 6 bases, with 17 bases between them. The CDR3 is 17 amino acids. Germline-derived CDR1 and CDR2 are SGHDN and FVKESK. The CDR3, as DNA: TGTGCCAGCAGCCAAGAACTGGGCGGGATCAGCGCCGGGGAGCTGTTTTTT. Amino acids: CASSQELGGISAGELFF.

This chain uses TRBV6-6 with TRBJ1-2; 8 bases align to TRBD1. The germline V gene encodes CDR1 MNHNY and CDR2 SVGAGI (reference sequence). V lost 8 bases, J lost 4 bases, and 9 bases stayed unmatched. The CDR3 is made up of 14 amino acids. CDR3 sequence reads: CASGDSGTGYGYTF. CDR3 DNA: TGTGCCAGCGGGGATTCCGGGACAGGCTATGGCTACACCTTC.

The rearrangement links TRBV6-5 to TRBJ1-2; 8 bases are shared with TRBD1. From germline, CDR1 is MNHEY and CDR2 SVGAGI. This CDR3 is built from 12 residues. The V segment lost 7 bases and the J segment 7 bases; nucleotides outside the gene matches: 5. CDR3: CASKQGEAGYTF. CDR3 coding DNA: TGTGCCAGCAAACAGGGGGAAGCTGGCTACACCTTC.

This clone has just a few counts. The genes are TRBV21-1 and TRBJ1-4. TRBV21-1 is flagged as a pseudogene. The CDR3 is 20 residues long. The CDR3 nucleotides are TGTGCCAGCAGCTATTATGGGGGAAAATCCCTGGACTATACAAAACGAAAACTGTTTTTT. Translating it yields CASSYYGGKSLDYTKRKLFF.

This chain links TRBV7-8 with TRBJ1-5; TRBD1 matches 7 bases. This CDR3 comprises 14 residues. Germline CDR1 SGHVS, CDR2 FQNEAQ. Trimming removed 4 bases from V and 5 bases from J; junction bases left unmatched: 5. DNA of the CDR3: TGTGCCAGCAGCTCCAACAGGGGACATCAGCCCCAGCATTTT. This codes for CASSSNRGHQPQHF.

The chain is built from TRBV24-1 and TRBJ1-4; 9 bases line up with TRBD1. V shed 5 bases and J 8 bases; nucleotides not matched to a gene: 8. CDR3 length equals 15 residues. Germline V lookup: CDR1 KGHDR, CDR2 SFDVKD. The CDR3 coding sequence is TGTGCCACCAGTGCCACGACAGGGGGGAGAGAAAAACTGTTTTTT. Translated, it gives CATSATTGGREKLFF.

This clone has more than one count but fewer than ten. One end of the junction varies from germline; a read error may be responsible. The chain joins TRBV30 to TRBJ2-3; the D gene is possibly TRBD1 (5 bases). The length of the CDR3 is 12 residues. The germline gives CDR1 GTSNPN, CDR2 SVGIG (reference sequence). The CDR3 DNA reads TGTGCCTGGAGTGTACGGCAGGGAAAATGCCATTTT. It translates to CAWSVRQGKCHF. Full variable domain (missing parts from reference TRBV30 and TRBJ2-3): SQTIHQWPATLVQPVGSPLSLECTVEGTSNPNLYWYRQAAGRGLQLLFYSVGIGQISSEVPQNLSASRPQDRQFILSSKKLLLSDSGFYLCAWSVRQGKCHFGPGTRLTVL.

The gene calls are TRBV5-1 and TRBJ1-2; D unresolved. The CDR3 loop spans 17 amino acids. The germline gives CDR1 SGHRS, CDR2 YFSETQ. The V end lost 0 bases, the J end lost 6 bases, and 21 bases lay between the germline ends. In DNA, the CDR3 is TGCGCCAGCAGCTTGGGGACGGGAGGCCTAGGAACTGATGGCTACACCTTC. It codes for CASSLGTGGLGTDGYTF.

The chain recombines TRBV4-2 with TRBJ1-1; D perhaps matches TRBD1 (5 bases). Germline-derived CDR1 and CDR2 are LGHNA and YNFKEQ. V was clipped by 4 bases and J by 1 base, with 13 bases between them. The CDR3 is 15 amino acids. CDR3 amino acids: CASSPGQGANTEAFF. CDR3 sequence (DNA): TGTGCCAGCAGCCCGGGCCAGGGCGCGAACACTGAAGCTTTCTTT.

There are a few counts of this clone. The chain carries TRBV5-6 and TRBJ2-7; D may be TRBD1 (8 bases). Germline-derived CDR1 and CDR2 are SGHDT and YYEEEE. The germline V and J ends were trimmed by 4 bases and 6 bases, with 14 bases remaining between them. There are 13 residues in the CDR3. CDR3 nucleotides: TGTGCCAGCAGCCAGGACAGGGAGGGCGAGCAGTACTTC. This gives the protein CASSQDREGEQYF.

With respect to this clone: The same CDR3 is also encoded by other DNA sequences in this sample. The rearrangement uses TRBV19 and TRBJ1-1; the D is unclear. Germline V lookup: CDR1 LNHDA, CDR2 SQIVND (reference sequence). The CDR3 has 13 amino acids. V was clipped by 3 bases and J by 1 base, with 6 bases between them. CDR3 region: CASSISGNTEAFF. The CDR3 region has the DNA TGTGCCAGTAGTATCTCAGGGAACACTGAAGCTTTCTTT.